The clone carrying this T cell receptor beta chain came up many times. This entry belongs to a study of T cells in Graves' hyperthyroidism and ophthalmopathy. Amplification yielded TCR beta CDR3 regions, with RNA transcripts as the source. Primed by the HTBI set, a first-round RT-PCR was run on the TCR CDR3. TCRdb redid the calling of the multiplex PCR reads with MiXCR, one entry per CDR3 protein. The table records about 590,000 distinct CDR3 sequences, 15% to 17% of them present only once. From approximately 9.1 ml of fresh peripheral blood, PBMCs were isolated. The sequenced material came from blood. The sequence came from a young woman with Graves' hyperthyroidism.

The CDR3 coding sequence is TGTGCCAGCAGTTCGACAGGGGCTTCACCCCTCCACTTT. This translates into CASSSTGASPLHF. The rearrangement joins TRBV27 to TRBJ1-6; TRBD1 agrees at 8 bases. The junction had 2 bases not matched to a gene; V was cut back by 4 bases and J by 9 bases. CDR1 is MNHEY and CDR2 is SMNVEV in the germline V gene (reference sequence). The CDR3 runs 13 residues.